This T cell receptor beta chain emerged from a study of cytomegalovirus exposure and HLA in healthy donors. With respect to this clone: The antigen is undetermined.

V lost 4 bases and J lost 0; bases outside the gene matches: 1. The length of the CDR3 is 16 residues. Germline V gene lookup returns CDR1 SGHRS and CDR2 YFSETQ. Overall study findings and caveats: Only CMV serostatus was available as immune exposure information.

PCR employed 60 Vbeta and 13 Jbeta primers. TCRdb's table, derived via immunoSEQ multiplex PCR, lists solely in-frame clones and lacks some. The table has 150,000 to 200,000 clones, around 82% seen once. Sequencing was done on a sample of PBMCs. The chain joins TRBV5-1 to TRBJ2-1; 13 bases fit TRBD2. The origin of this receptor is a man aged 18 to 30 in good health and CMV-seronegative. The CDR3 is CASSRTSGSSYNEQFF. The CDR3 DNA reads TGCGCCAGCAGCAGGACTAGCGGGAGCTCCTACAATGAGCAGTTCTTC.